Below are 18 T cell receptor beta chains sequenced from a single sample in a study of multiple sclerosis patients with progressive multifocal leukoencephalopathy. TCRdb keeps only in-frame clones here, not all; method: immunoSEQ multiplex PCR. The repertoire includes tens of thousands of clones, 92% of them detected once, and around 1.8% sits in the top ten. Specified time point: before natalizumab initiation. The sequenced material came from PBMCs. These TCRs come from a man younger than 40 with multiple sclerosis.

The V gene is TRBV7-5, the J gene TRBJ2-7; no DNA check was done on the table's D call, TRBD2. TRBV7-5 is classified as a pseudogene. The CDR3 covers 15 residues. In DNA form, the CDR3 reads TGTGCCAGAAGCGATGCTAGCGGGAGAGGGTACGAGCAGTACTTC. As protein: CARSDASGRGYEQYF.

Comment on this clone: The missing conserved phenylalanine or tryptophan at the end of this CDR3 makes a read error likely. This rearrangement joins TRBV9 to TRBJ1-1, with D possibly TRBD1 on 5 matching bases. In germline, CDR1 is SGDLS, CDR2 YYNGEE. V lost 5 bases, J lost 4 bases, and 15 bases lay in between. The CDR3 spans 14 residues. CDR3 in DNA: TGTGCCAGCAGTGCTGTGGGGGGTGGCACTGAAGCTTTCCTT. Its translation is CASSAVGGGTEAFL.

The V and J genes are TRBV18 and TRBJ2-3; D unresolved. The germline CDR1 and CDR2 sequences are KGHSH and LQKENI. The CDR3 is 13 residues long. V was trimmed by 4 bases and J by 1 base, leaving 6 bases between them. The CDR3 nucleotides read TGTGCCAGCTCACTCGCGGGCACAGATACGCAGTATTTT. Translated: CASSLAGTDTQYF.

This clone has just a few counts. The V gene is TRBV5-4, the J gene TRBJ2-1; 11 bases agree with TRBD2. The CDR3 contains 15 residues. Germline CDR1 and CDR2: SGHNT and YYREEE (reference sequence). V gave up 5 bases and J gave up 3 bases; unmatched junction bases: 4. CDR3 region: CASRAGTSGYNEQFF. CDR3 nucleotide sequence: TGTGCCAGCAGGGCCGGGACTAGCGGCTACAATGAGCAGTTCTTC.

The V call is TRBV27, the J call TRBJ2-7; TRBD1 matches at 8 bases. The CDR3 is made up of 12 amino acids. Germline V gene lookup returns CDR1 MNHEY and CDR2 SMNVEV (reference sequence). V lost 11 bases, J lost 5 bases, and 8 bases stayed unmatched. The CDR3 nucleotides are TGTGCCGGCCAAGGGACAGGTAACGAGCAGTACGTC. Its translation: CAGQGTGNEQYV.

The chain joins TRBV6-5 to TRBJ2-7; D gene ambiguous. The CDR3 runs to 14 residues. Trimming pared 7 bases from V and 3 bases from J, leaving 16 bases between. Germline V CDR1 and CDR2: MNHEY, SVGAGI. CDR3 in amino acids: CASTFGGSNYEQYV. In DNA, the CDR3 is TGTGCCAGCACCTTCGGCGGCAGTAACTACGAGCAGTACGTC.

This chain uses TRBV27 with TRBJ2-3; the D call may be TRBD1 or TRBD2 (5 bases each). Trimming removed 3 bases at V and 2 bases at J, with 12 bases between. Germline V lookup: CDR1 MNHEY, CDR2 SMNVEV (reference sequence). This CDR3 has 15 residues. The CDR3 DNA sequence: TGTGCCAGCAGTTTTTACCAGGGACCCACAGATACGCAGTATTTT. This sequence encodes CASSFYQGPTDTQYF.

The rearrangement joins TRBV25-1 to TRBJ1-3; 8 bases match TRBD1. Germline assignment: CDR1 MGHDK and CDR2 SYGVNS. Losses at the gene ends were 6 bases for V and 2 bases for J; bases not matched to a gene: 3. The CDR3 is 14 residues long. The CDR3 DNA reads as TGTGCCAGCAGCCAGACAGGGGCTGGAAACACCATATATTTT. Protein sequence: CASSQTGAGNTIYF.

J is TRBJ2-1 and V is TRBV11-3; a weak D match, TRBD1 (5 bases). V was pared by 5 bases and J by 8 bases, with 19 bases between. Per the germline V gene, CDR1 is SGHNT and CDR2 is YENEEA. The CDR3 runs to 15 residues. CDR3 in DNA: TGTGCCAGCAGCAAAGGGGCATATGGGGAATATGAGCAGTTCTTC. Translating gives CASSKGAYGEYEQFF.

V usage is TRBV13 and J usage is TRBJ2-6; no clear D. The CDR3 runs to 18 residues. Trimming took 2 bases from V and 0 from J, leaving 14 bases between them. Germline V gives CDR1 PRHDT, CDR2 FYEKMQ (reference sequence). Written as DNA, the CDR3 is TGTGCCAGCAGCTTAAAACGATTACCAGGCTCTGGGGCCAACGTCCTGACTTTC. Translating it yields CASSLKRLPGSGANVLTF.

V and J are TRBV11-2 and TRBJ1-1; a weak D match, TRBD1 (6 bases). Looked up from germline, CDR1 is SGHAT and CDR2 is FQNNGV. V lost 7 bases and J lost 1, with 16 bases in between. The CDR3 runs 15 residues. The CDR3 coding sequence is TGTGCCAGCATCCCCGGGGGACACACGAACACTGAAGCTTTCTTT. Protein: CASIPGGHTNTEAFF.

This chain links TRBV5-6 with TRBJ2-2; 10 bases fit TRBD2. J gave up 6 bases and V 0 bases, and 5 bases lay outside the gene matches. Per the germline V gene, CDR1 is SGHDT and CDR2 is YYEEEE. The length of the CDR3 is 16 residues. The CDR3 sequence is CASSLELAGVAGELFF. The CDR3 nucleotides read TGTGCCAGCAGCTTGGAGCTAGCGGGAGTCGCCGGGGAGCTGTTTTTT.

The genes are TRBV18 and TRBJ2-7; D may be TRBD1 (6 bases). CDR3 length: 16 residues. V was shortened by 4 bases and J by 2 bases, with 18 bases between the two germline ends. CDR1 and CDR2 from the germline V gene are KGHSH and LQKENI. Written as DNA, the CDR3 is TGTGCCAGCTCACACATCCGGGACACCCTTCCCTACGAGCAGTACTTC. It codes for CASSHIRDTLPYEQYF.

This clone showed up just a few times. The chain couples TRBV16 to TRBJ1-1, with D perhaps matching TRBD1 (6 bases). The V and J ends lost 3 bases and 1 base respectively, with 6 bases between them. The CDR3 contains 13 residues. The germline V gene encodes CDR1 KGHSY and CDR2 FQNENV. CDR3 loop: CASSQDRNTEAFF. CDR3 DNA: TGTGCCAGCAGCCAGGACAGGAACACTGAAGCTTTCTTT.

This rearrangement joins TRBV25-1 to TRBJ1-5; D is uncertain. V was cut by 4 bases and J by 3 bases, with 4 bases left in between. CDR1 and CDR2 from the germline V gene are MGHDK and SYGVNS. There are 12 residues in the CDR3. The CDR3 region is CASSAPNQPQHF. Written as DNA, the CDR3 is TGTGCCAGCAGTGCCCCCAATCAGCCCCAGCATTTT.

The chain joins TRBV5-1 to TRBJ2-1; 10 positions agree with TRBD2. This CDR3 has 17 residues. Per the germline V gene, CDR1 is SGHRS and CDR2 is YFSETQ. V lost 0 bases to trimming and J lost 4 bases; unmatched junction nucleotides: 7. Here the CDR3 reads CASSLASSGRSYNEQFF. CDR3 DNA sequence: TGCGCCAGCAGCTTGGCATCTAGCGGGAGATCATACAATGAGCAGTTCTTC.

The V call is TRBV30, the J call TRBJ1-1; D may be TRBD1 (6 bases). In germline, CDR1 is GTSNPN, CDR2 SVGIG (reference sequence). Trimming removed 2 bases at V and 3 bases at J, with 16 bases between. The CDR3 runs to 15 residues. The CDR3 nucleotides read TGTGCCTGGAGTCCTCTCGGGGGGCAGTACACTGAAGCTTTCTTT. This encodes CAWSPLGGQYTEAFF.

The CDR3 DNA reads as TGTGCCAGCAGCCGTAGAGGGTCCGGCGGGAGGGCCGGGGAGCTGTTTTTT. This sequence encodes CASSRRGSGGRAGELFF. The chain links TRBV11-3 to TRBJ2-2, with TRBD2 matching over 9 bases. CDR1 and CDR2 (germline): SGHNT, YENEEA. J gave up 6 bases and V 5 bases, and 13 bases lay outside the gene matches. This CDR3 spans 17 amino acids.